Given below is one TCR beta chain in context. Its antigen is undetermined. The entry originates in a study of follicular helper T cells after annual influenza vaccination. Study-level findings and limits: Recurrent ICOS+CD38+ cTfh clonotypes included tetramer and AIM influenza-specific ones.

TCRB was sequenced at Survey level resolution. Sequencing used immunoSEQ multiplex PCR; TCRdb keeps in-frame clones, though not all of them. The sample yields approximately 30,000 clones, more than 80% seen once. The sample's time point: 2014-2015 season, pre-vaccination. This clonotype originated in an adult who received the influenza vaccine. Sequencing used CXCR5+ CD38- circulating T follicular helper cells from blood, obtained on the day of influenza vaccination. Subset indicated: circulating Tfh, non-naive CD4+CXCR5+PD-1+ (ICOS+CD38+ or ICOS-CD38-).

The DNA of the CDR3 is TGCGCCAGCAGCTCCTTCCTCGGGACAGCTTACCCTTCAAGCACAGATACGCAGTATTTT. The encoded protein is CASSSFLGTAYPSSTDTQYF. The chain employs TRBV5-1 and TRBJ2-3, with 7 bases identical to TRBD1. This CDR3 region has 20 residues. The germline V gene encodes CDR1 SGHRS and CDR2 YFSETQ. The trim removed 3 bases at V and 0 bases at J, leaving 19 bases unmatched.